The 28 T cell receptor beta chains below all came from one sample that was sequenced in a study of T cell responses to AZD1222 COVID-19 vaccine. Clones were read by immunoSEQ multiplex PCR, and TCRdb kept only the in-frame ones, dropping some. This sample has roughly 100,000 clones, with around 87% found just once. The specimen comprised peripheral blood, sampled 28 days after the second AZD1222 dose. These TCRs come from an adult who received the AZD1222 COVID-19 vaccine.

The chain links TRBV5-8 to TRBJ1-1, with D possibly being TRBD1 (5 bases). The germline gives CDR1 SGHTS, CDR2 YDEGEE. V was pared by 4 bases and J by 8 bases, with 18 bases between. The CDR3 length is 14 residues. The CDR3 nucleotides read TGTGCCAGCAGCCTTCTCAGGGTGAGGGCCGAAGCTTTCTTT. This gives the protein CASSLLRVRAEAFF.

This chain uses TRBV7-3 with TRBJ2-5, with a weak D call TRBD2 (5 bases). The CDR3 has 14 residues. V was clipped by 4 bases and J by 5 bases, with 14 bases between them. Germline CDR1 reads SGHTA; CDR2 reads FQGTGA. The chain's CDR3 is CASSYSGGRETQYF. In DNA form, the CDR3 reads TGTGCCAGCAGCTACTCAGGAGGCCGGGAGACCCAGTACTTC.

The chain is built from TRBV20-1 and TRBJ2-2, with D perhaps TRBD2 (5 bases). Germline CDR1 DFQATT, CDR2 SNEGSKA (reference sequence). This CDR3 is built from 11 residues. Trimming stripped 5 bases from V and 8 bases from J, with 9 bases between. CDR3 amino acids: CSAGRRGELFF. The CDR3, as DNA: TGCAGTGCTGGTCGGAGGGGGGAGCTGTTTTTT.

The rearrangement links TRBV12-3 or TRBV12-4 to TRBJ1-2; D is undetermined. V was cut by 3 bases and J by 8 bases, with 13 bases left in between. The CDR3 runs 13 residues. The CDR3 loop reads CASSFRARGGYTF. The CDR3 DNA reads as TGTGCCAGCAGTTTCCGGGCCCGCGGCGGCTACACCTTC.

The chain uses TRBV21-1 and TRBJ2-3; the table's D call, TRBD1, was not checked against the DNA. TRBV21-1 is tagged as a pseudogene. The CDR3 length is 17 residues. CDR3 nucleotides: TGTGCCAGCAGCAAAACCGGTGTGACAGGGGGCCGGTATACGCAGTATTTT. Translated: CASSKTGVTGGRYTQYF.

The gene calls are TRBV18 and TRBJ1-4; the D gene is possibly TRBD1 (6 bases). The germline gives CDR1 KGHSH, CDR2 LQKENI. This CDR3 comprises 14 residues. V lost 3 bases to trimming and J lost 5 bases, with 10 bases between them. CDR3 sequence: CASSPQGLNEKLFF. The CDR3, as DNA: TGTGCCAGCTCACCCCAGGGGTTGAATGAAAAACTGTTTTTT.

V usage is TRBV7-2 and J usage is TRBJ1-4, with D maybe TRBD1 (5 bases). This CDR3 spans 17 amino acids. Germline assignment: CDR1 SGHTA and CDR2 FQGNSA. V lost 2 bases, J lost 3 bases, and 16 bases lay in between. CDR3 residues: CASSLFGGGVANEKLFF. In DNA, the CDR3 is TGTGCCAGCAGCTTATTCGGCGGGGGGGTGGCTAATGAAAAACTGTTTTTT.

The V call is TRBV3-1 (or the pseudogene TRBV3-2), the J call TRBJ1-5, with D possibly TRBD1 on 6 matching bases. This CDR3 has 16 amino acids. Trimming removed 0 bases from V and 7 bases from J, with 16 bases in between. Per germline, CDR1 LGHDT and CDR2 YNNKEL (reference sequence). The CDR3 is CASSQDGGARGQPQHF. In DNA, the CDR3 is TGTGCCAGCAGCCAAGATGGGGGGGCGCGGGGACAGCCCCAGCATTTT.

The V gene is TRBV6-2 or TRBV6-3, the J gene TRBJ1-5, with no clear D. V was trimmed by 0 bases and J by 0 bases, leaving 9 bases between them. The CDR3 loop spans 16 amino acids. The germline V gene has CDR1 MNHEY and CDR2 SVGEGT. The CDR3 region is CASSYSSGYSNQPQHF. The CDR3 nucleotides are TGTGCCAGCAGTTACTCGTCCGGGTATAGCAATCAGCCCCAGCATTTT.

In this sample, this clone turned up once. The chain links TRBV20-1 to TRBJ1-4; 9 bases map to TRBD1. Germline V gene data show CDR1 as DFQATT and CDR2 as SNEGSKA (reference sequence). The ends lost 3 bases at V and 4 bases at J; junction bases unmatched: 3. This CDR3 contains 14 residues. CDR3 coding DNA: TGCAGTGCTAGTGTGGGACAGGGTAATGAAAAACTGTTTTTT. Its translation is CSASVGQGNEKLFF.

V gene TRBV9 combines with J gene TRBJ2-7, with D perhaps matching TRBD1 or TRBD2 (5 bases each). CDR3 length: 14 residues. V lost 0 bases to trimming and J lost 1 base, with 8 bases between them. Looked up from germline, CDR1 is SGDLS and CDR2 is YYNGEE. The CDR3 reads CASSVGGYSYEQYF. DNA for the CDR3: TGTGCCAGCAGCGTAGGGGGGTATTCCTACGAGCAGTACTTC.

J is TRBJ2-3 and V is TRBV7-9; the D gene is possibly TRBD2 (6 bases). This CDR3 has 16 residues. Looked up from germline, CDR1 is SEHNR and CDR2 is FQNEAQ (reference sequence). Trimming left V 1 base short and J 1 base short, with 12 bases between. The CDR3 loop is CASSLGRTGGTDTQYF. The CDR3 region has the DNA TGTGCCAGCAGCTTAGGTCGAACGGGGGGCACAGATACGCAGTATTTT.

The chain combines TRBV7-2 with TRBJ2-2; 8 bases map to TRBD1. Looked up from germline, CDR1 is SGHTA and CDR2 is FQGNSA. V dropped 0 bases and J dropped 4; count of bases not matched to a gene: 4. This CDR3 region has 16 residues. CDR3 region: CASSLAPGGPTGELFF. The CDR3 DNA sequence: TGTGCCAGCAGCTTAGCGCCAGGGGGCCCCACCGGGGAGCTGTTTTTT.

V is TRBV28 and J is TRBJ1-1, with a possible D match to TRBD1 (5 bases). The germline gives CDR1 MDHEN, CDR2 SYDVKM. V lost 6 bases and J 0 bases, leaving 14 bases between the germline ends. This CDR3 is built from 15 residues. The CDR3 nucleotides read TGTGCCAGCAGCAACCCTGACAGTCTGAACACTGAAGCTTTCTTT. Its translation: CASSNPDSLNTEAFF.

This sequence joins TRBV29-1 and TRBJ2-1; the match to TRBD2 covers 13 bases. The CDR3 has 14 residues. CDR1 SQVTM and CDR2 ANQGSEA come from the germline V gene. V lost 2 bases and J lost 9; bases outside the gene matches: 4. The CDR3 spells CSVERTSGSSEQFF. The DNA for the CDR3 is TGCAGCGTTGAACGGACTAGCGGGAGCAGTGAGCAGTTCTTC.

The count of this clone is one. The chain couples TRBV5-1 to TRBJ2-7, with 14 bases fitting TRBD2. Germline V gene sequence: CDR1 SGHRS, CDR2 YFSETQ. This CDR3 comprises 17 residues. V lost 0 bases to trimming and J lost 2 bases; unmatched junction nucleotides: 4. CDR3 amino acids: CASSLGTSGGPPYEQYF. In nucleotides, the CDR3 is TGCGCCAGCAGCTTGGGGACTAGCGGGGGGCCCCCCTACGAGCAGTACTTC.

This sequence joins TRBV6-4 and TRBJ2-6; unclear D gene. Per the germline V gene, CDR1 is MRHNA and CDR2 is SNTAGT. This CDR3 contains 13 residues. V was shortened by 6 bases and J by 1 base, with 4 bases between the two germline ends. The CDR3 nucleotides are TGTGCCAGCAGAGAATCTGGGGCCAACGTCCTGACTTTC. Translation gives CASRESGANVLTF.

The genes are TRBV5-1 and TRBJ2-2, with 7 bases identical to TRBD1. There are 13 residues in the CDR3. Germline CDR1 SGHRS, CDR2 YFSETQ. J lost 3 bases, V lost 4 bases, and 0 bases had no gene match. The CDR3 is CASSGQDTGELFF. In nucleotides, the CDR3 is TGCGCCAGCAGCGGACAGGACACCGGGGAGCTGTTTTTT.

The rearrangement joins TRBV5-1 to TRBJ2-3; 7 nucleotides match TRBD1. This CDR3 is built from 15 residues. Germline V gene lookup returns CDR1 SGHRS and CDR2 YFSETQ. The junction had 6 bases not matched to a gene; V was cut back by 0 bases and J by 5 bases. The CDR3 sequence is CASSLGRGTQDTQYF. DNA for the CDR3: TGCGCCAGCAGCTTGGGCAGGGGGACGCAAGATACGCAGTATTTT.

The chain is built from TRBV28 and TRBJ1-5; weak D call: TRBD1 (5 bases). CDR1 and CDR2 from the germline V gene are MDHEN and SYDVKM. V lost 6 bases and J 7 bases, leaving 13 bases between the germline ends. The CDR3 has 13 amino acids. The CDR3 reads CASRTLDSQPQHF. DNA for the CDR3: TGTGCCAGCAGGACCCTCGACAGCCAGCCCCAGCATTTT.

The rearrangement uses TRBV7-2 and TRBJ1-2; TRBD1 is a possible D gene (5 bases). Germline V gives CDR1 SGHTA, CDR2 FQGNSA. This CDR3 spans 15 amino acids. V was shortened by 1 base and J by 2 bases, with 11 bases between the two germline ends. The CDR3 DNA is TGTGCCAGCAGCTTAGGGCCGGGACTGAACTATGGCTACACCTTC. As protein: CASSLGPGLNYGYTF.

The V gene is TRBV6-6, the J gene TRBJ1-4; no clear D. There are 15 residues in the CDR3. Germline CDR1 is MNHNY and CDR2 is SVGAGI (reference sequence). V was trimmed by 2 bases and J by 4 bases, leaving 11 bases between them. In DNA, the CDR3 is TGTGCCAGCAGTTACGAGAGGATGCTTAATGAAAAACTGTTTTTT. The encoded protein is CASSYERMLNEKLFF.

The rearrangement links TRBV27 to TRBJ2-2; 7 positions agree with TRBD1. Unmatched junction bases numbered 17, after V lost 1 base and J lost 6 bases. The CDR3 sequence is 19 residues long. CDR1 and CDR2 from the germline V gene are MNHEY and SMNVEV (reference sequence). Here the CDR3 reads CASSLFSQISTGFAGELFF. Written as DNA, the CDR3 is TGTGCCAGCAGTTTATTTAGCCAGATATCGACAGGGTTCGCCGGGGAGCTGTTTTTT.

The chain links TRBV11-2 to TRBJ2-3; D is uncertain. Germline V CDR1 and CDR2: SGHAT, FQNNGV. V dropped 3 bases and J dropped 2 bases, with 9 bases sitting between them. The CDR3 spans 14 residues. DNA for the CDR3: TGTGCCAGCAGCTTCCTACAGAACACAGATACGCAGTATTTT. It translates to CASSFLQNTDTQYF.

This chain joins TRBV3-1 (or the pseudogene TRBV3-2) and TRBJ2-7, with D maybe TRBD1 (6 bases). Germline values: CDR1 LGHDT, CDR2 YNNKEL (reference sequence). Between the trimmed V and J ends, which lost 0 bases and 1 base, there was a span of 7 bases. CDR3 length equals 14 residues. The CDR3 DNA follows: TGTGCCAGCAGCCAAGATAGGGGGTCCTACGAGCAGTACTTC. It translates to CASSQDRGSYEQYF.

The rearrangement joins TRBV28 to TRBJ2-1, with TRBD1 matching 7 bases. V lost 3 bases, J lost 4 bases, and 3 bases stayed unmatched. CDR1 MDHEN and CDR2 SYDVKM come from the germline V gene. The CDR3 extends over 14 amino acids. CDR3 region: CASSLRGQYNEQFF. The CDR3 coding sequence is TGTGCCAGCAGTTTGAGGGGGCAGTACAATGAGCAGTTCTTC.

The chain uses TRBV10-3 and TRBJ2-7, with D possibly called TRBD1 or TRBD2 (5 bases each). Germline V lookup: CDR1 ENHRY, CDR2 SYGVKD. Trimming pared 7 bases from V and 3 bases from J, leaving 13 bases between. The CDR3 loop spans 13 amino acids. CDR3 loop: CAIKQEVLYEQYF. CDR3 coding DNA: TGTGCCATCAAACAGGAGGTACTCTACGAGCAGTACTTC.

The chain combines TRBV4-1 with TRBJ1-1; maybe TRBD1 (6 bases). V lost 4 bases, J lost 6 bases, and 15 bases lay in between. CDR3 size: 14 residues. CDR1 is MGHRA and CDR2 is YSYEKL in the germline V gene. CDR3 protein: CASSRAQGFSEAFF. The CDR3 coding sequence is TGCGCCAGCAGCCGAGCACAGGGATTTTCTGAAGCTTTCTTT.